The 25 T cell receptor beta chains below were found in one sample sequenced in a study of human thymus T cells. The source of the thymus tissue was resections taken during corrective heart surgery. Some clones are missing from TCRdb's copy, which holds only in-frame ones; the method was immunoSEQ multiplex PCR. The sample has 78,000 or so clones, around 96% seen once; the top ten hold 0.031%. Material: thymus tissue. The receptors derive from a boy younger than two with a congenital heart defect but otherwise immunologically healthy.

The chain has TRBV5-8 and TRBJ1-1, with no clear D. The CDR3 consists of 13 residues. V lost 2 bases and J 3 bases, leaving 8 bases between the germline ends. Germline V gene data show CDR1 as SGHTS and CDR2 as YDEGEE. The CDR3 is CASSFTEDTEAFF. The CDR3, as DNA: TGTGCCAGCAGCTTTACTGAAGACACTGAAGCTTTCTTT.

This rearrangement joins TRBV6-5 to TRBJ1-2; D is possibly TRBD1 (5 bases). Deletions cut 8 bases from V and 4 bases from J, with 14 bases between. CDR3 length equals 13 residues. Germline V gene sequence: CDR1 MNHEY, CDR2 SVGAGI. CDR3 residues: CASCKGFTYGYTF. DNA of the CDR3: TGTGCCAGCTGCAAGGGGTTCACCTATGGCTACACCTTC.

The chain recombines TRBV6-6 with TRBJ1-1, with D perhaps matching TRBD1 (6 bases). In germline, CDR1 is MNHNY, CDR2 SVGAGI (reference sequence). This CDR3 comprises 15 residues. Trimming removed 2 bases at V and 1 base at J, with 11 bases between. This CDR3 reads CASSYHREKNTEAFF. CDR3 coding DNA: TGTGCCAGCAGTTACCACAGGGAAAAGAACACTGAAGCTTTCTTT.

The CDR3 DNA reads TGTGCCAGCAGTCCAGGGGGCGCCGAAGAGACCCAGTACTTC. Its translation is CASSPGGAEETQYF. V gene TRBV2 combines with J gene TRBJ2-5; 8 bases are shared with TRBD1. Germline trimming cut 5 bases from V and 3 bases from J; bases unmatched to any gene: 5. The germline V gene encodes CDR1 SNHLY and CDR2 FYNNEI. The CDR3 is made up of 14 amino acids.

CDR3 DNA sequence: TGCGCCAGCAGCCTCAGCCGGACAGGGGACGGGACTGAAGCTTTCTTT. This sequence encodes CASSLSRTGDGTEAFF. The chain is built from TRBV4-3 and TRBJ1-1; TRBD1 matches at 9 bases. This CDR3 region has 16 residues. Per the germline V gene, CDR1 is LGHNA and CDR2 is YSLEER. V lost 4 bases, J lost 5 bases, and 11 bases stayed unmatched.

The J gene is TRBJ1-1, the V gene TRBV28; D is ambiguous. The CDR3 covers 14 residues. Trimming pared 3 bases from V and 4 bases from J, leaving 12 bases between. The V gene's germline CDR1 is MDHEN and CDR2 SYDVKM. CDR3 sequence reads: CASSLVGPVTEAFF. The CDR3 nucleotides read TGTGCCAGCAGTTTGGTAGGACCGGTCACTGAAGCTTTCTTT. Variable domain in full (rest from reference TRBV28 and TRBJ1-1): DVKVTQSSRYLVKRTGEKVFLECVQDMDHENMFWYRQDPGLGLRLIYFSYDVKMKEKGDIPEGYSVSREKKERFSLILESASTNQTSMYLCASSLVGPVTEAFFGQGTRLTVV.

V and J are TRBV11-2 and TRBJ2-7, with 11 bases matching TRBD2. V trimming: 5 bases; J trimming: 2 bases; junction bases outside the gene matches: 5. Per germline, CDR1 SGHAT and CDR2 FQNNGV. The CDR3 is 15 amino acids. The CDR3 sequence is CASSPGLAAPYEQYF. Here the CDR3 DNA reads TGTGCCAGCAGCCCGGGACTAGCGGCCCCCTACGAGCAGTACTTC.

V gene TRBV6-1 combines with J gene TRBJ1-2; no clear D. Germline lookup yields CDR1 MNHNS and CDR2 SASEGT. Trimming removed 8 bases at V and 5 bases at J, with 21 bases between. The CDR3 runs 15 residues. CDR3 loop: CASPTPIDDSYGYTF. The CDR3 coding sequence is TGTGCCAGCCCGACACCTATCGATGATTCATATGGCTACACCTTC.

The V gene is TRBV25-1, the J gene TRBJ1-2, with TRBD1 as a possible D gene (5 bases). Germline loops: CDR1 MGHDK, CDR2 SYGVNS. V lost 4 bases and J 8 bases, leaving 29 bases between the germline ends. The CDR3 spans 18 residues. The CDR3 bases are TGTGCCAGCAGTGCCACTAGACAGACGACAACTTTGCCCGGGGGCTACACCTTC. Protein: CASSATRQTTTLPGGYTF.

The rearrangement uses TRBV15 and TRBJ1-4; D may be TRBD1 (5 bases). The CDR3 covers 17 residues. In germline, CDR1 is LNHNV, CDR2 YYDKDF (reference sequence). V lost 0 bases and J 4 bases, leaving 15 bases between the germline ends. CDR3: CATSRDMATGGNEKLFF. CDR3 coding DNA: TGTGCCACCAGCAGAGATATGGCGACGGGGGGTAATGAAAAACTGTTTTTT.

This clone showed up just once. Other nucleotide sequences in the sample specify the same CDR3. V is TRBV2 and J is TRBJ2-7; 10 nucleotides line up with TRBD1. Germline CDR1 is SNHLY and CDR2 is FYNNEI. V dropped 4 bases and J dropped 2; count of bases not matched to a gene: 2. The CDR3 contains 14 residues. The CDR3 loop is CASSVGQGTYEQYF. In DNA, the CDR3 is TGTGCCAGCAGTGTGGGACAGGGGACCTACGAGCAGTACTTC.

This clone was found once. The gene calls are TRBV27 and TRBJ2-5; 8 bases are a match to TRBD1. The germline gives CDR1 MNHEY, CDR2 SMNVEV (reference sequence). V shed 3 bases and J 4 bases; nucleotides not matched to a gene: 7. This CDR3 contains 15 residues. CDR3 protein: CASSFRTGKRETQYF. In nucleotides, the CDR3 is TGTGCCAGCAGTTTCCGGACAGGGAAAAGAGAGACCCAGTACTTC.

The chain combines TRBV5-4 with TRBJ1-1; 10 nucleotides match TRBD1. Germline assignment: CDR1 SGHNT and CDR2 YYREEE (reference sequence). The CDR3 spans 20 residues. Unmatched junction bases numbered 21, after V lost 3 bases and J lost 4 bases. Here the CDR3 DNA reads TGTGCCAGCAGCTCCCCCGGACAGGGGGGACCGACCCCCATTGGCACTGAAGCTTTCTTT. It translates to CASSSPGQGGPTPIGTEAFF.

This chain uses TRBV27 with TRBJ2-1; TRBD1 or TRBD2 may be the D gene (5 bases each). Germline CDR1 and CDR2: MNHEY and SMNVEV (reference sequence). The CDR3 extends over 16 amino acids. Trimming left V 4 bases short and J 4 bases short, with 17 bases between. The DNA of the CDR3 is TGTGCCAGCAGTTATCGGGGCTCCCCCCTTTACAATGAGCAGTTCTTC. This gives the protein CASSYRGSPLYNEQFF.

This chain connects TRBV4-3 to TRBJ2-7; the D gene is possibly TRBD1 (7 bases). Germline lookup yields CDR1 LGHNA and CDR2 YSLEER. The CDR3 runs to 13 residues. The ends were cut back, 1 base at V and 7 bases at J, with 11 bases in the middle. The CDR3 coding sequence is TGCGCCAGCAGCCAAGGCAGGGGGGAAGAGCAGTACTTC. Encoded protein: CASSQGRGEEQYF.

To note about this clone: The conserved phenylalanine or tryptophan is not found at the CDR3 terminus, so this likely reflects a read error. The chain has TRBV5-4 and TRBJ2-7, with 12 bases fitting TRBD2. Germline trimming cut 4 bases from V and 6 bases from J; bases unmatched to any gene: 8. The CDR3 has 15 residues. CDR1 is SGHNT, CDR2 YYREEE, per germline (reference sequence). The CDR3 sequence is CASSPTSGSSPEQYL. CDR3 DNA: TGTGCCAGCAGCCCGACTAGCGGGAGTTCCCCCGAGCAGTACCTC.

V usage is TRBV5-5 and J usage is TRBJ2-7; 11 nucleotides match TRBD2. Trimming took 7 bases from V and 3 from J; bases not matched to a gene: 18. Germline V gene data show CDR1 as SGHKS and CDR2 as YYEKEE (reference sequence). CDR3 length: 18 residues. CDR3 region: CASDLAPSGRFGSYEQYF. As DNA, the CDR3 is TGTGCCAGCGACCTTGCCCCTAGCGGGAGGTTTGGGAGCTACGAGCAGTACTTC.

The rearrangement joins TRBV5-8 to TRBJ2-7; 8 bases agree with TRBD1. The length of the CDR3 is 15 residues. J was trimmed by 0 bases and V by 4 bases; bases with no gene match: 6. CDR1 and CDR2 (germline): SGHTS, YDEGEE. CDR3 in amino acids: CASSPRDRSSYEQYF. The CDR3 DNA reads as TGTGCCAGCAGCCCTCGGGACAGGTCCTCCTACGAGCAGTACTTC. Supplemented by reference TRBV5-8 and TRBJ2-7, the full variable domain reads EAGVTQSPTHLIKTRGQQATLRCSPISGHTSVYWYQQALGLGLQFLLWYDEGEERNRGNFPPRFSGRQFPNYSSELNVNALELEDSALYLCASSPRDRSSYEQYFGPGTRLTVT.

The CDR3 here is CASSLGQGGGNTIYF. The CDR3 region has the DNA TGTGCCAGCAGCCTAGGACAGGGGGGAGGAAACACCATATATTTT. The V and J genes are TRBV7-2 and TRBJ1-3, with 10 positions matching TRBD1. Germline V CDR1 and CDR2: SGHTA, FQGNSA. CDR3 length: 15 amino acids. V lost 5 bases to trimming and J lost 4 bases; unmatched junction nucleotides: 5.

The J gene is TRBJ1-2, the V gene TRBV5-1; maybe TRBD1 (6 bases). V was pared by 6 bases and J by 3 bases, with 15 bases between. The CDR3 spans 14 residues. Germline V gene lookup returns CDR1 SGHRS and CDR2 YFSETQ. CDR3 DNA: TGCGCCAGCATTGAGGCAGGGGATGACTATGGCTACACCTTC. Translation: CASIEAGDDYGYTF.

The chain links TRBV25-1 to TRBJ1-1; unclear D gene. The germline gives CDR1 MGHDK, CDR2 SYGVNS. The CDR3 has 13 amino acids. V gave up 3 bases and J gave up 5 bases, with 10 bases separating them. The CDR3 region is CASSDLRMTEAFF. CDR3 bases: TGTGCCAGCAGTGACCTCAGGATGACTGAAGCTTTCTTT.

The chain combines TRBV28 with TRBJ2-1; 9 bases line up with TRBD2. Losses at the gene ends were 8 bases for V and 4 bases for J; bases not matched to a gene: 12. From germline, CDR1 is MDHEN and CDR2 SYDVKM. The CDR3 is 16 residues long. DNA of the CDR3: TGTGCCAGCTCCCCTGCTAGCGGGGCTAAGTACAATGAGCAGTTCTTC. Translated: CASSPASGAKYNEQFF.

The chain recombines TRBV9 with TRBJ1-6; tentative D call: TRBD1 (5 bases). This CDR3 spans 18 amino acids. The V and J ends lost 0 bases and 8 bases respectively, with 21 bases between them. CDR1 is SGDLS, CDR2 YYNGEE, per germline. The CDR3 region has the DNA TGTGCCAGCAGCGTAGCTCCTTTGGGACCTGAAAGAGATTCACCCCTCCACTTT. This codes for CASSVAPLGPERDSPLHF.

This clone was seen a single time. The gene calls are TRBV11-2 and TRBJ2-7; possibly TRBD1 for D (5 bases). Germline V CDR1 and CDR2: SGHAT, FQNNGV. This CDR3 contains 15 residues. Trimming pared 4 bases from V and 0 bases from J, leaving 13 bases between. CDR3 sequence reads: CASSSRPRDSYEQYF. CDR3 DNA sequence: TGTGCCAGCAGCTCCCGGCCCAGGGACTCCTACGAGCAGTACTTC.

This chain links TRBV30 with TRBJ1-2; D uncertain. Germline V gene lookup returns CDR1 GTSNPN and CDR2 SVGIG (reference sequence). V lost 1 base and J lost 1, with 22 bases in between. The CDR3 is 18 amino acids. CDR3 sequence: CAWSEPDERSPVNYGYTF. CDR3 DNA: TGTGCCTGGAGTGAACCGGACGAAAGGTCTCCCGTTAACTATGGCTACACCTTC.